This TCR beta chain was recovered during a study of cytotoxic CD8 clonotypes in ibrutinib-treated CLL. This CDR3 comprises 14 residues. Trimming took 6 bases from V and 0 from J, leaving 11 bases between them. Germline V CDR1 and CDR2: KGHSH, LQKENI. TCRdb's table, derived via immunoSEQ multiplex PCR, lists solely in-frame clones and lacks some. The repertoire consists of fewer than 400,000 clones, with roughly two thirds occurring once and the leading ten covering roughly 6%. The sample was PBMCs, taken after 36 months of ibrutinib treatment. The chain joins TRBV18 to TRBJ1-2; D is undetermined. This sequence was found in a human donor with chronic lymphocytic leukemia. This chain's CDR3 is CASSNQAANYGYTF. In DNA form, the CDR3 reads TGTGCCAGCTCGAACCAAGCAGCTAACTATGGCTACACCTTC.